This T cell receptor beta chain is drawn from a study of T cells in Graves' hyperthyroidism and ophthalmopathy. Per germline, CDR1 SGHNT and CDR2 YYREEE (reference sequence). CDR3 length equals 14 residues. V was clipped by 0 bases and J by 4 bases; unmatched bases: 2. This clonotype was detected only a few times. Exclusion of a patient resulted from uncontrolled infection, other autoimmune disease, pregnancy or lactation. Amplification of TCR beta CDR3 regions used RNA as the template. TCR CDR3 underwent first-round RT-PCR with the HTBI primer set. In TCRdb, the multiplex PCR reads were re-called with MiXCR into one record per CDR3 protein. The table records more than 550,000 distinct CDR3 sequences, about 45% of them present only once.

The chain combines TRBV5-4 with TRBJ1-2; 8 positions agree with TRBD1. The material sequenced was peripheral blood or thyroid tissue (not recorded which). The receptor was derived from an adult man with Graves' disease, either hyperthyroidism or ophthalmopathy (not recorded which). The CDR3 DNA is TGTGCCAGCAGCTTGGTCGGGACAGGCTATGGCTACACCTTC. It encodes CASSLVGTGYGYTF.